The clone carrying this T cell receptor beta chain has more than one count but fewer than ten. Antigen specificity is unknown. CDR3 length: 13 amino acids. Germline CDR1 SGHRS, CDR2 YFSETQ. The ends were cut back, 2 bases at V and 4 bases at J, with 7 bases in the middle. Preparation of the TCRbeta library involved a method that used unique molecular identifiers. TCRdb passed the PCR reads through MiXCR, listing each CDR3 protein once. Of about 210,000 distinct CDR3 sequences listed, around a sixth are singletons. The data are from a study of T-cell reconstitution after alpha-beta-depleted transplantation in children. Regarding the study as a whole: Reported findings indicate that, about two months after transplant, alpha-beta T cells came from several hundred expanded clones, which were derived from non-depleted graft cells. Most T-cell counts and diversity one year after the transplant came from T cells that were newly produced.

The source is a male patient aged 2 to 10 who had a stem cell transplant for acute lymphoblastic leukemia, so the T cells may come from the graft donor. The gene calls are TRBV5-1 and TRBJ2-1, with D unresolved. The sequences come from PBMCs, mostly from graft donor cells, collected 360 days after TCRalphabeta/CD19-depleted stem cell transplant. The CDR3 here is CASSFVTYNEQFF. CDR3 nucleotide sequence: TGCGCCAGCAGCTTTGTAACTTACAATGAGCAGTTCTTC.